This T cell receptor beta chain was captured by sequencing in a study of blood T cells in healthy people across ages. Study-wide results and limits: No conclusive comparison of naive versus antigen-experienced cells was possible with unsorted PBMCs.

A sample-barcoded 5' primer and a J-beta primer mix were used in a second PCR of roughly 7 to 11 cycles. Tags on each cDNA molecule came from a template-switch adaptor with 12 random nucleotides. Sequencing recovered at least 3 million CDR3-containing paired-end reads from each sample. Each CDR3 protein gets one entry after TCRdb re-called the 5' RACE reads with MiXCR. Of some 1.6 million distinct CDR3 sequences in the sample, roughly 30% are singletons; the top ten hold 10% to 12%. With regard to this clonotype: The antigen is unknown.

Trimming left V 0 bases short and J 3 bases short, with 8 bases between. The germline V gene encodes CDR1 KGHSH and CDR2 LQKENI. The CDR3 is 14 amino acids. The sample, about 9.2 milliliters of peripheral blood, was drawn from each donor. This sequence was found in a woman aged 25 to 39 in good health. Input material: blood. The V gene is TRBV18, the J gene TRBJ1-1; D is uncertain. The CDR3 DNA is TGTGCCAGCTCACCACCGGCTGGGGACACTGAAGCTTTCTTT. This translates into CASSPPAGDTEAFF. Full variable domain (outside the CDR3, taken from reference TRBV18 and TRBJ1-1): NAGVMQNPRHLVRRRGQEARLRCSPMKGHSHVYWYRQLPEEGLKFMVYLQKENIIDESGMPKERFSAEFPKEGPSILRIQQVVRGDSAAYFCASSPPAGDTEAFFGQGTRLTVV.